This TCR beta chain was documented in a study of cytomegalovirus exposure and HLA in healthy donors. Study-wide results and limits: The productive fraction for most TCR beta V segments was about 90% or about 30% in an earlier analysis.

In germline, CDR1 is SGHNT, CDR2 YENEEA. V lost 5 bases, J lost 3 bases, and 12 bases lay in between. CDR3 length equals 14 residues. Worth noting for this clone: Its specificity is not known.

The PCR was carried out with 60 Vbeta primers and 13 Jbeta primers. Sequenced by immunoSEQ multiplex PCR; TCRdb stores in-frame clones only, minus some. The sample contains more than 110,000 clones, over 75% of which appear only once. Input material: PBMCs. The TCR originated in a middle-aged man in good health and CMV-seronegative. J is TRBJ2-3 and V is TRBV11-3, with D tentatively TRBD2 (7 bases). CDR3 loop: CASSLRGHTDTQYF. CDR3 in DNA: TGTGCCAGCAGCCTGCGGGGGCATACAGATACGCAGTATTTT.